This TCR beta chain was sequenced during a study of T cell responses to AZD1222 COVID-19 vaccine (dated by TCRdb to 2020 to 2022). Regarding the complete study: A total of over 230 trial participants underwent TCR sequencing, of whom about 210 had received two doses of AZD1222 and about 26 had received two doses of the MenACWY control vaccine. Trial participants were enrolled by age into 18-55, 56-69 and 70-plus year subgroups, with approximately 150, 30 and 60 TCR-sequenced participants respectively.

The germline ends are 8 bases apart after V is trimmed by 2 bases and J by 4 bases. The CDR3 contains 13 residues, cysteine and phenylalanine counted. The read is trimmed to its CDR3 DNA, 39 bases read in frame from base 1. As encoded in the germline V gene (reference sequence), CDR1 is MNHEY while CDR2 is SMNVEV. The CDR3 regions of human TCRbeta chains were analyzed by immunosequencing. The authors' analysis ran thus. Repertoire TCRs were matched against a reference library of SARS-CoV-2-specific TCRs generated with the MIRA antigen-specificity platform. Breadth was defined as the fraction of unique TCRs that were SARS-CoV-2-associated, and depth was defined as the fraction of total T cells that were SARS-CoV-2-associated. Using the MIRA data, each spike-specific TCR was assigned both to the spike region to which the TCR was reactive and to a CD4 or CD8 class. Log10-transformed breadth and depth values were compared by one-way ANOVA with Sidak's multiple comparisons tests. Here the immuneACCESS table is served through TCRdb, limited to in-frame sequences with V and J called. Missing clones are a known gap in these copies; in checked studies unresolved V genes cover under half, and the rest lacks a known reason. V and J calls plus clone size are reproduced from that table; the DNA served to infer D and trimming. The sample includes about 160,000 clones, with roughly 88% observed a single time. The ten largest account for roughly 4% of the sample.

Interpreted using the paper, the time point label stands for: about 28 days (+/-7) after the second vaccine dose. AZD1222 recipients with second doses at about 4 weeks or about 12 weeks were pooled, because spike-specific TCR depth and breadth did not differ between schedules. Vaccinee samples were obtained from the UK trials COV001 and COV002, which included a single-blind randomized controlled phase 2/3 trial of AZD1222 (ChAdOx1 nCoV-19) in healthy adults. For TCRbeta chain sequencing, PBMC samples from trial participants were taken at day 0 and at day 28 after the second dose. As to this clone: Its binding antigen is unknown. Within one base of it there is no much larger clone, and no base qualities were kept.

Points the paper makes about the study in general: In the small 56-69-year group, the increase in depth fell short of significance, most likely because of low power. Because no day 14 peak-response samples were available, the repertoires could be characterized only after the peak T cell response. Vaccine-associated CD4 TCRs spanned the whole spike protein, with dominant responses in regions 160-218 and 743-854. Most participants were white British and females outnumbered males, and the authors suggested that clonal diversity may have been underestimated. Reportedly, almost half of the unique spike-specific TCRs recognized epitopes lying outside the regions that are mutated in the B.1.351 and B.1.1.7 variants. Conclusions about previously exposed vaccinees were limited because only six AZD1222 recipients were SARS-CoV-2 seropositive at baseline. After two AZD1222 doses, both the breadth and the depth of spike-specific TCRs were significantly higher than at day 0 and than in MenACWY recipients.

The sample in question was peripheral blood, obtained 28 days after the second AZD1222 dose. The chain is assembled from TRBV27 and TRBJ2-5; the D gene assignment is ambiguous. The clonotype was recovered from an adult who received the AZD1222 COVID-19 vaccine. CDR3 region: CASSLGSPETQYF. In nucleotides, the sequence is TGTGCCAGCAGTTTAGGAAGTCCAGAGACCCAGTACTTC.